Included here is one T cell receptor (beta chain) sequence, with context. Trimming took off 4 bases at V and 5 bases at J, with 19 bases between the two ends. The CDR3 sequence is 15 residues long. Germline V lookup: CDR1 SGHRS, CDR2 YFSETQ. Treatment reported: preoperative locoregional IRX-2 cytokine immunotherapy. The data originate from a study of preoperative IRX-2 immunotherapy in early breast cancer. Clones were read by immunoSEQ multiplex PCR, and TCRdb kept only the in-frame ones, dropping some. The sample contains 20,000 to 30,000 clones, around 79% of which appear only once. V gene TRBV5-1 combines with J gene TRBJ2-7; tentative D call: TRBD2 (6 bases). This receptor was obtained from a human donor with breast cancer. Here the sequenced sample was lymph node tissue, taken after IRX-2 immunotherapy. CDR3 residues: CASSRPGGTFNEQYF. CDR3 in DNA: TGCGCCAGCAGCAGGCCTGGCGGGACCTTCAACGAGCAGTACTTC.